The rows below give T cell receptor beta chains drawn from one sample of a study of blood T cell repertoires in COVID-19. Produced via immunoSEQ multiplex PCR; TCRdb's table is partial and in-frame only. The data contain 220,000 or so clones, approximately 82% of them singletons. Sample: peripheral blood. Receptor source: a woman aged 80 or older with acute or convalescent COVID-19. Both conserved end residues are part of each CDR3. The D gene is left open where the match is weak.

v_gene	j_gene	d_gene	CDR3aa	CDR3nt
TRBV27	TRBJ2-3	TRBD2	CASSFGGTSGSTQYF	TGTGCCAGCAGTTTCGGGGGGACTAGTGGGAGCACGCAGTATTTT
TRBV29-1	TRBJ2-4	NA	CRVLPSELAKNIQYF	TGCAGGGTTTTGCCATCTGAGTTAGCCAAAAACATTCAGTACTTC
TRBV5-6	TRBJ2-7	TRBD1	CASSSGTAYEQYF	TGTGCCAGCAGTTCCGGGACAGCCTACGAGCAGTACTTC
TRBV20-1	TRBJ1-2	NA	CSAYRETGYTF	TGCAGTGCCTACAGGGAGACTGGCTACACCTTC
TRBV5-4	TRBJ2-7	TRBD1	CASTDPGGTGGYEQYF	TGTGCCAGCACCGACCCAGGCGGGACAGGGGGCTACGAGCAGTACTTC
TRBV3-1/TRBV3-2	TRBJ2-7	NA	CASSQRSGPSYEQYF	TGTGCCAGCAGCCAAAGGTCAGGGCCATCCTACGAGCAGTACTTC
TRBV6-1	TRBJ1-5	NA	CASSDLKRGTNQPQHF	TGTGCCAGCAGTGATCTGAAACGGGGGACCAATCAGCCCCAGCATTTT
TRBV11-3	TRBJ1-2	TRBD1	CASSHSGTGKGYTF	TGTGCCAGCAGCCACTCCGGGACAGGGAAAGGCTACACCTTC
TRBV5-1	TRBJ2-7	TRBD1	CASSLLTGNYEQYF	TGCGCCAGCAGCTTACTGACAGGGAACTACGAGCAGTACTTC
TRBV29-1	TRBJ1-1	NA	CSVEDFSSGVGAFF	TGCAGCGTTGAAGATTTTTCCTCCGGGGTTGGAGCTTTCTTT
TRBV19	TRBJ1-1	NA	CASSRERGTEAFF	TGTGCCAGTAGTAGAGAAAGGGGGACTGAAGCTTTCTTT
TRBV24-1	TRBJ2-1	TRBD1	CATSDRDRGEQFF	TGTGCCACCAGTGACCGGGACAGGGGTGAGCAGTTCTTC
TRBV19	TRBJ1-3	NA	CASTPRLTSGGNTIYF	TGTGCCAGTACTCCAAGACTGACCTCTGGGGGAAACACCATATATTTT